Listed below are T cell receptor beta chains from one sample, sequenced in a study of blood T cell repertoires in COVID-19. Data came from immunoSEQ multiplex PCR; TCRdb stores just in-frame clones and leaves some out. Found here are around 210,000 clones, approximately 86% of them singletons; the top ten hold around 0.93%. Input material: peripheral blood. The receptors shown here come from a man aged 60-69 years with COVID-19, enrolled during active disease. The CDR3 runs from the conserved cysteine through the conserved F or W. A D gene is named only where the DNA matches it firmly. The size field is filled for only some rows; it gives once, few, many or a size class.

CDR3: CASSQRGPPYEQYF; DNA: TGTGCCAGCAGTCAACGCGGGCCACCTTACGAGCAGTACTTC; J: TRBJ2-7; size: .; D: .; V: TRBV27
CDR3: CASSSLTGPTRETQYF; DNA: TGTGCCAGCAGTTCCTTGACAGGGCCCACGAGAGAGACCCAGTACTTC; J: TRBJ2-5; size: few; D: TRBD1; V: TRBV28
CDR3: CASSDERNQPQHF; DNA: TGTGCCAGCAGTGACGAGAGGAATCAGCCCCAGCATTTT; J: TRBJ1-5; size: .; D: .; V: TRBV2
CDR3: CASSVPSGGGQTQYF; DNA: TGTGCCAGCAGTGTACCAAGCGGGGGGGGGCAGACCCAGTACTTC; J: TRBJ2-5; size: .; D: TRBD2; V: TRBV2
CDR3: CASSLLGQVYNEQFF; DNA: TGTGCCAGCAGCTTATTGGGGCAGGTCTACAATGAGCAGTTCTTC; J: TRBJ2-1; size: .; D: .; V: TRBV7-8
CDR3: CASSVARSEKLFF; DNA: TGTGCCAGCAGTGTGGCTCGGAGTGAAAAACTGTTTTTT; J: TRBJ1-4; size: .; D: .; V: TRBV7-2
CDR3: CAISGVAGFGGEAFF; DNA: TGTGCCATCAGTGGAGTCGCGGGGTTCGGGGGTGAAGCTTTCTTT; J: TRBJ1-1; size: few; D: .; V: TRBV10-3
CDR3: CAISSDYEQYF; DNA: TGTGCCATCAGTTCAGACTACGAGCAGTACTTC; J: TRBJ2-7; size: .; D: .; V: TRBV10-3
CDR3: CASSEPGGRGFYEQYF; DNA: TGTGCCAGCAGTGAACCCGGGGGCAGGGGGTTCTACGAGCAGTACTTC; J: TRBJ2-7; size: .; D: .; V: TRBV6-1
CDR3: CASSSAGTGEAGANVLTF; DNA: TGTGCCAGCAGTTCGGCCGGGACAGGGGAAGCTGGGGCCAACGTCCTGACTTTC; J: TRBJ2-6; size: many; D: TRBD1; V: TRBV28
CDR3: CASSLAGQDPYEQYF; DNA: TGTGCCAGCAGCTTGGCGGGACAGGACCCCTACGAGCAGTACTTC; J: TRBJ2-7; size: .; D: TRBD1; V: TRBV5-5
CDR3: CASSPAGTEANYGYTF; DNA: TGTGCCAGTAGCCCTGCCGGGACAGAAGCTAACTATGGCTACACCTTC; J: TRBJ1-2; size: .; D: TRBD1; V: TRBV19
CDR3: CASSYSRTNQPQHF; DNA: TGTGCCAGCAGTTACTCCAGGACTAATCAGCCCCAGCATTTT; J: TRBJ1-5; size: .; D: .; V: TRBV6-5
CDR3: CASSHLGQGGETQYF; DNA: TGTGCCAGCAGCCACCTGGGACAGGGAGGGGAGACCCAGTACTTC; J: TRBJ2-5; size: .; D: TRBD1; V: TRBV28
CDR3: CASSPGGYGNTIYF; DNA: TGTGCCAGCAGCCCAGGGGGATATGGAAACACCATATATTTT; J: TRBJ1-3; size: .; D: TRBD1; V: TRBV5-6